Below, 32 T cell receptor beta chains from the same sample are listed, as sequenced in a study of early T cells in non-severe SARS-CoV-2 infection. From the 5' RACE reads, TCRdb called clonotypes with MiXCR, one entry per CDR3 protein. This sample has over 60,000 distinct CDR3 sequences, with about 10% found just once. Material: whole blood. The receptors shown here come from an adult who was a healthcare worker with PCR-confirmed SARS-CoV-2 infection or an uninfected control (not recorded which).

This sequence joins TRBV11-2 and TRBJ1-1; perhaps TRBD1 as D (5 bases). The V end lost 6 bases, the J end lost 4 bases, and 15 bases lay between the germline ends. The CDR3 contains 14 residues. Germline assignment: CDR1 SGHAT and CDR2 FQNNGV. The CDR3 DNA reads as TGTGCCAGCAGTCCAGGGTTTCACGGCACTGAAGCTTTCTTT. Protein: CASSPGFHGTEAFF.

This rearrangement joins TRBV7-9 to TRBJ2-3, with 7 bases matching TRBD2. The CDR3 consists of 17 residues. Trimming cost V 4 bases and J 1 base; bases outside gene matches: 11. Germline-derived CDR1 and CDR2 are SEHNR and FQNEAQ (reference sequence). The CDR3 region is CASSSGVASGRTDTQYF. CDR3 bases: TGTGCCAGCAGCTCCGGGGTGGCTAGCGGCCGCACAGATACGCAGTATTTT.

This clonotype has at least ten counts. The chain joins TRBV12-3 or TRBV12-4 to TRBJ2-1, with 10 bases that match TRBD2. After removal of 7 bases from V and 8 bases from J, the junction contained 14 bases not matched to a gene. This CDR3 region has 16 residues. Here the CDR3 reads CASTTAAGGRMHEQFF. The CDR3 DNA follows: TGTGCCAGCACGACAGCAGCGGGAGGGCGAATGCATGAGCAGTTCTTC.

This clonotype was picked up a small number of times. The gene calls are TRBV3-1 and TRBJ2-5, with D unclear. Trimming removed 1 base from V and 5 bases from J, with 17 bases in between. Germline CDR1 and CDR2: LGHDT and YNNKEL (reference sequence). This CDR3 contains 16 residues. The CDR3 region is CASSQVIQSYGETQYF. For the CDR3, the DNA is TGTGCCAGCAGCCAAGTTATTCAGAGTTACGGGGAGACCCAGTACTTC.

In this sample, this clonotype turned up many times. The CDR3 is CASSWTSVGTDTQYF. The CDR3, as DNA: TGTGCCAGCAGCTGGACTAGCGTCGGCACAGATACGCAGTATTTT. The chain is built from TRBV11-2 and TRBJ2-3; the match to TRBD2 covers 9 bases. V was clipped by 4 bases and J by 1 base; unmatched bases: 3. The CDR3 is made up of 15 amino acids. Germline loops: CDR1 SGHAT, CDR2 FQNNGV.

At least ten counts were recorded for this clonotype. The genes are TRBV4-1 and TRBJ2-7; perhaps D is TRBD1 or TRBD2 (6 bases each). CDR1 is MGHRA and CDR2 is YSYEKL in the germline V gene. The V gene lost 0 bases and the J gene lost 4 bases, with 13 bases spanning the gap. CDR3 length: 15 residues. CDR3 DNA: TGCGCCAGCAGCCAAGATACGGGGGCGAAGTACGAGCAGTACTTC. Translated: CASSQDTGAKYEQYF.

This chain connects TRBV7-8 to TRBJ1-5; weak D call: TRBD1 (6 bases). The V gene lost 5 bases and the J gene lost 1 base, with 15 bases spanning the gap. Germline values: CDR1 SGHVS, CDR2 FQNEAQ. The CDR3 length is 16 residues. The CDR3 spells CASSARGGASNQPQHF. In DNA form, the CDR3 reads TGTGCCAGCAGCGCTAGAGGGGGGGCAAGCAATCAGCCCCAGCATTTT.

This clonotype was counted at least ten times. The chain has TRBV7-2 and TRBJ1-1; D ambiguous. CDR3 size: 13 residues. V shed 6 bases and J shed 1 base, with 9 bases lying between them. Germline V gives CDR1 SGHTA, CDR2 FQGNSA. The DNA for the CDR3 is TGTGCCAGCAGTTCTCAGCGGAACACTGAAGCTTTCTTT. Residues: CASSSQRNTEAFF. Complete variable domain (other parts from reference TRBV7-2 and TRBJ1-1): GAGVSQSPSNKVTEKGKDVELRCDPISGHTALYWYRQSLGQGLEFLIYFQGNSAPDKSGLPSDRFSAERTGGSVSTLTIQRTQQEDSAVYLCASSSQRNTEAFFGQGTRLTVV.

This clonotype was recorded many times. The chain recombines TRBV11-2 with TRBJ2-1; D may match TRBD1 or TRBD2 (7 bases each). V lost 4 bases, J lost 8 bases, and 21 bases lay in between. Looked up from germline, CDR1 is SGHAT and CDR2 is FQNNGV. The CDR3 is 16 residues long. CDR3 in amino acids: CASSSQGGRYRDEQFF. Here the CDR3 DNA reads TGTGCCAGCAGCTCGCAGGGGGGGAGGTATAGGGATGAGCAGTTCTTC.

The CDR3 coding sequence is TGTGCCTGCCATCCACGGAACACTGAAGCTTTCTTT. Protein: CACHPRNTEAFF. J is TRBJ1-1 and V is TRBV30; D unresolved. The CDR3 length is 12 residues. V dropped 6 bases and J dropped 1 base, with 9 bases sitting between them. Germline CDR1 GTSNPN, CDR2 SVGIG (reference sequence). Full variable domain (rest looked up from reference TRBV30 and TRBJ1-1): SQTIHQWPATLVQPVGSPLSLECTVEGTSNPNLYWYRQAAGRGLQLLFYSVGIGQISSEVPQNLSASRPQDRQFILSSKKLLLSDSGFYLCACHPRNTEAFFGQGTRLTVV.

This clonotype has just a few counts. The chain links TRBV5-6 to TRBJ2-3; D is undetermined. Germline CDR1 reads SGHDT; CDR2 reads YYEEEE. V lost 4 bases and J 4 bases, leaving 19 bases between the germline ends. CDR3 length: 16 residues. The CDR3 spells CASSLNLPTGSDTQYF. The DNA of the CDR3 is TGTGCCAGCAGCCTCAATCTTCCGACTGGGTCAGATACGCAGTATTTT. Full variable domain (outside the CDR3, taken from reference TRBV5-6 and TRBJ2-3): DAGVTQSPTHLIKTRGQQVTLRCSPKSGHDTVSWYQQALGQGPQFIFQYYEEEERQRGNFPDRFSGHQFPNYSSELNVNALLLGDSALYLCASSLNLPTGSDTQYFGPGTRLTVL.

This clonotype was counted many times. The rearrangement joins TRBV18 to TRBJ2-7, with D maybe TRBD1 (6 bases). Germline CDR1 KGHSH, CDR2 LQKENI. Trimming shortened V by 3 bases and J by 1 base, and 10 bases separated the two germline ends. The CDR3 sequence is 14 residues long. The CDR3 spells CASSPLQGSYEQYF. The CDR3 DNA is TGTGCCAGCTCACCCCTACAGGGATCCTACGAGCAGTACTTC.

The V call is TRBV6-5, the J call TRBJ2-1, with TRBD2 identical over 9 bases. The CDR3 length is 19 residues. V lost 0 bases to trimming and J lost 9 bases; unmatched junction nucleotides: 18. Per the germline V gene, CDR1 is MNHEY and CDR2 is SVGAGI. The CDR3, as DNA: TGTGCCAGCAGTTACTCCGTTTCTATAGCGGGAGAGCAGTGGGGTGAGCAGTTCTTC. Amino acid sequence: CASSYSVSIAGEQWGEQFF.

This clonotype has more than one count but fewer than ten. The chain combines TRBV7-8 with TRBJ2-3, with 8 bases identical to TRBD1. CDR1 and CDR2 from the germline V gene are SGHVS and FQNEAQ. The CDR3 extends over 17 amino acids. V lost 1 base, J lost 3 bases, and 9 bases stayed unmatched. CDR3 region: CASSLVWGQELTDTQYF. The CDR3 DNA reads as TGTGCCAGCAGCTTAGTTTGGGGACAGGAGCTTACAGATACGCAGTATTTT.

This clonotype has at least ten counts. The CDR3 is CASSFGDNEQFF. The CDR3 bases are TGTGCCAGCAGTTTCGGTGACAATGAGCAGTTCTTC. This chain uses TRBV12-3 or TRBV12-4 with TRBJ2-1; D is uncertain. V shed 3 bases and J shed 5 bases, with 5 bases lying between them. CDR3 length equals 12 residues.

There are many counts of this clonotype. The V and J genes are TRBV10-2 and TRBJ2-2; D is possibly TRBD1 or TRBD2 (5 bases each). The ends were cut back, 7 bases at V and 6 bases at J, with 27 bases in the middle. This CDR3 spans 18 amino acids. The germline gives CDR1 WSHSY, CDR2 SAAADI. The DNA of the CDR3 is TGCGCCAGCACCTACCTTAAGGGAGAAGGGCCGGGGCCCGGGGAGCTGTTTTTT. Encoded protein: CASTYLKGEGPGPGELFF.

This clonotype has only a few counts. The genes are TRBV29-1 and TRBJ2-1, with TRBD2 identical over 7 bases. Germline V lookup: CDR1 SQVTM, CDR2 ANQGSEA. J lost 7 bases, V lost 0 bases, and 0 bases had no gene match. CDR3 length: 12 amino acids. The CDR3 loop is CSVEEGGNEQFF. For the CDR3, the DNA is TGCAGCGTTGAAGAGGGGGGGAATGAGCAGTTCTTC.

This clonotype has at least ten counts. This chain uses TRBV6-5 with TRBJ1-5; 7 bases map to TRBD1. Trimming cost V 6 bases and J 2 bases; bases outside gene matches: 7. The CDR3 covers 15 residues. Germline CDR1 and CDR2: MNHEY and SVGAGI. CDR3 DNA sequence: TGTGCCAGCAGCCCTCGACAGGGAGGCAATCAGCCCCAGCATTTT. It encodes CASSPRQGGNQPQHF.

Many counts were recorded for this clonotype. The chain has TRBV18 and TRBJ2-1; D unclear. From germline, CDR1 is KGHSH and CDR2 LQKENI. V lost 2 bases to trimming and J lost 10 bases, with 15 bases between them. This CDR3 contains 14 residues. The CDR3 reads CASSPGMGWREQFF. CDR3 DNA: TGTGCCAGCTCACCAGGGATGGGCTGGAGAGAGCAGTTCTTC.

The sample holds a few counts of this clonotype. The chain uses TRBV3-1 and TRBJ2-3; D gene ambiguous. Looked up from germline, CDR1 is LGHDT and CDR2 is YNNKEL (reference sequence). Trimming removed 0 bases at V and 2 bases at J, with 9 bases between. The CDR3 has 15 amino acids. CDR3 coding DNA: TGTGCCAGCAGCCAAGATGCCATGCCCACAGATACGCAGTATTTT. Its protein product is CASSQDAMPTDTQYF.

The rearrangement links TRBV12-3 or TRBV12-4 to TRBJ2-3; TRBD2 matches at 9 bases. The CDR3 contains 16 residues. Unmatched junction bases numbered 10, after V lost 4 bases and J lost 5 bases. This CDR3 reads CASSSGTSIIIDTQYF. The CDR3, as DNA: TGTGCCAGCAGTTCCGGGACTAGCATAATTATAGATACGCAGTATTTT.

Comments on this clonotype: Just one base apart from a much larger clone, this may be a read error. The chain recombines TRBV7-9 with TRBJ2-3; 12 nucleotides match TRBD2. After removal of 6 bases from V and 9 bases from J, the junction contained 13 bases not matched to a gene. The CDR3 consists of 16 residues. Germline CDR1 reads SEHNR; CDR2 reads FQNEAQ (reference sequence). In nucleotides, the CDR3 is TGTGCCAGCAGTTCTCTAGCGGGAGGGCCGGGAGAAACGCAGTATTTT. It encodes CASSSLAGGPGETQYF.

The CDR3 protein is CASSSSATSGIDSDTQYF. The CDR3 nucleotides read TGTGCCAGCAGCAGCTCGGCGACTAGCGGGATAGATTCAGATACGCAGTATTTT. J is TRBJ2-3 and V is TRBV7-9, with TRBD2 matching 11 bases. The CDR3 sequence is 18 residues long. The germline gives CDR1 SEHNR, CDR2 FQNEAQ (reference sequence). Trimming took 5 bases from V and 4 from J; bases not matched to a gene: 14.

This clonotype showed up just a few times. The CDR3 DNA follows: TGCAGTGCTACAAAAGTGGACTACAATGAGCAGTTCTTC. Translating it yields CSATKVDYNEQFF. The genes are TRBV20-1 and TRBJ2-1; D uncertain. The germline V gene has CDR1 DFQATT and CDR2 SNEGSKA (reference sequence). Trimming left V 4 bases short and J 3 bases short, with 10 bases between. CDR3 length: 13 residues.

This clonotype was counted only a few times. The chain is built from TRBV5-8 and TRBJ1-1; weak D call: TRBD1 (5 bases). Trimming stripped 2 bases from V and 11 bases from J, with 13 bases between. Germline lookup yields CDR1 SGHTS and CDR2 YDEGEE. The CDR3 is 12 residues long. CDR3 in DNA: TGTGCCAGCAGCTTCCCATGGGGCGGGGCTTTCTTT. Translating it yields CASSFPWGGAFF.

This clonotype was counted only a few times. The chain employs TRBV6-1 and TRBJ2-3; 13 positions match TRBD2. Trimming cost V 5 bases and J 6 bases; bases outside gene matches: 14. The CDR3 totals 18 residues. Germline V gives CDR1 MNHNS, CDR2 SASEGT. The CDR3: CASSRLIPGLAGTDTQYF. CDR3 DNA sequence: TGTGCCAGCAGTCGACTTATCCCGGGACTAGCGGGAACTGATACGCAGTATTTT.

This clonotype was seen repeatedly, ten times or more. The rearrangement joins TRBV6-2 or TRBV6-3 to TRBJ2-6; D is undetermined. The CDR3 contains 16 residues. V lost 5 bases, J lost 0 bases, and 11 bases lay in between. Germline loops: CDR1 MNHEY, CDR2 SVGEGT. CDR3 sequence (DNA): TGTGCCAGCAGTGGCCCTCAGTACTCTGGGGCCAACGTCCTGACTTTC. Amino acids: CASSGPQYSGANVLTF.

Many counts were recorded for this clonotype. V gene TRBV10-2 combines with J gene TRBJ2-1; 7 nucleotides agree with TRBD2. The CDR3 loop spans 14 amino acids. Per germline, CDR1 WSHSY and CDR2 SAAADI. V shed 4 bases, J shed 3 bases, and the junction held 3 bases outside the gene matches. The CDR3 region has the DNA TGCGCCAGCAGTGCGGCTAGCGGCTACAATGAGCAGTTCTTC. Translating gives CASSAASGYNEQFF.

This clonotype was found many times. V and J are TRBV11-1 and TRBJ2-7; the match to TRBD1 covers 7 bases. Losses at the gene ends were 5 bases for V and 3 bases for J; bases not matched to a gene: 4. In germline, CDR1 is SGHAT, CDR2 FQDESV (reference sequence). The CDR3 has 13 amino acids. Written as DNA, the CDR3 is TGTGCCAGCAGCCGCCGGGACAGCTACGAGCAGTACTTC. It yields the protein CASSRRDSYEQYF.

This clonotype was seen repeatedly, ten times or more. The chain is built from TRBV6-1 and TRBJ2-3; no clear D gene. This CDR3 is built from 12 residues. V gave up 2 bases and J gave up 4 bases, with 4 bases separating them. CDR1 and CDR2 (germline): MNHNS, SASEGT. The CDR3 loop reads CASSERSDTQYF. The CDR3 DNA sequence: TGTGCCAGCAGTGAACGTTCAGATACGCAGTATTTT.

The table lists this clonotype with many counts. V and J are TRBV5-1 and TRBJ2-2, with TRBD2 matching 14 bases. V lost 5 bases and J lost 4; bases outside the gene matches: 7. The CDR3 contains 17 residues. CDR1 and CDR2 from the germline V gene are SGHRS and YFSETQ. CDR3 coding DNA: TGCGCCAGCAGACGTGGACTAGCGGGAGGTTCCACCGGGGAGCTGTTTTTT. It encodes CASRRGLAGGSTGELFF.

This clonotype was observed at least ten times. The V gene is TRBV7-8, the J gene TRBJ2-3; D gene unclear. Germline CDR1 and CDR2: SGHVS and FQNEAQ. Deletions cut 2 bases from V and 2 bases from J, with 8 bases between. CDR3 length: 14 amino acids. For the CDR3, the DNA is TGTGCCAGCAGCTTAAACCCTCTCACAGATACGCAGTATTTT. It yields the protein CASSLNPLTDTQYF.